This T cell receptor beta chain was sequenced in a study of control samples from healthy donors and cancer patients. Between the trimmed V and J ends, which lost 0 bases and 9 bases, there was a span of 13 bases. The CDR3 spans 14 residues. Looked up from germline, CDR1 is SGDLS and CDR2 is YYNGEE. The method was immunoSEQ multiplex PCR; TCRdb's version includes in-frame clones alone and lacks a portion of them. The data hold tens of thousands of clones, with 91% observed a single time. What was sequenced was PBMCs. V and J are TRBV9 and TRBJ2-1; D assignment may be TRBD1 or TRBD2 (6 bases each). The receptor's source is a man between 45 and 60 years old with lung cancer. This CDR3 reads CASSVGGGQLEQFF. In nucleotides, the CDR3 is TGTGCCAGCAGCGTAGGTGGGGGGCAGCTTGAGCAGTTCTTC.